This entry describes one T cell receptor (beta chain). Antigen unknown. The CDR3 spans 12 residues. After removal of 8 bases from V and 9 bases from J, the junction contained 10 bases not matched to a gene. The germline V gene has CDR1 GTSNPN and CDR2 SVGIG (reference sequence). The PCR had 60 Vbeta and 13 Jbeta primers. The repertoire was sequenced with immunoSEQ multiplex PCR; TCRdb's copy has only in-frame clones and lacks some. The sample includes approximately 80,000 clones, 65% to 75% of them seen just once. These data come from a study of cytomegalovirus exposure and HLA in healthy donors. Across the study: There were fewer than 130 million unique TCR beta sequences, drawn from around 180 million T cells, in an earlier analysis. Study-wide results and caveats: When the data were analyzed later, several of the most significant clusters appeared to be linked to common viral pathogens. Previous analysis showed most TCR beta V segments were productive about 90% or about 30% of the time. As was reported, the HLA-A and HLA-B alleles of most subjects were accurately predicted from TCR beta sequences.

The TCR sequence derives from a man aged 30 to 39 in good health and CMV-seropositive. The sequenced sample was PBMCs. This sequence joins TRBV30 and TRBJ2-1; TRBD1 matches 7 bases. The CDR3 here is CALSQGVIEQFF. CDR3 DNA sequence: TGTGCCCTATCGCAGGGGGTGATTGAGCAGTTCTTC. The full variable domain, its missing parts supplied by reference TRBV30 and TRBJ2-1, is SQTIHQWPATLVQPVGSPLSLECTVEGTSNPNLYWYRQAAGRGLQLLFYSVGIGQISSEVPQNLSASRPQDRQFILSSKKLLLSDSGFYLCALSQGVIEQFFGPGTRLTVL.